The next 15 T cell receptor beta chains were all read from a single sample in a study of response to subunit inactivated influenza vaccine. TCRdb called the RT-PCR reads again in MiXCR, with one record for every CDR3 protein. Of 500,000 to 600,000 distinct CDR3 sequences in the sample, about 15% are singletons; the top ten hold less than 4%. Sample: CD4+ T cells sorted from PBMCs, taken approximately 25 months after vaccination. The receptors stem from a man between 50 and 69 years old who received an inactivated influenza vaccine.

This clonotype was picked up a small number of times. V and J are TRBV28 and TRBJ2-4; D perhaps matches TRBD2 (7 bases). The CDR3 covers 19 residues. V was pared by 5 bases and J by 1 base, with 24 bases between. CDR1 and CDR2 from the germline V gene are MDHEN and SYDVKM. The CDR3 DNA reads TGTGCCAGCAGTCCCCCTAGGGGGGGGTCACTGTCGGCCAAAAACATTCAGTACTTC. As protein: CASSPPRGGSLSAKNIQYF.

This chain links TRBV20-1 with TRBJ1-1, with unresolved D. Trimming pared 5 bases from V and 4 bases from J, leaving 11 bases between. Germline V gene data show CDR1 as DFQATT and CDR2 as SNEGSKA (reference sequence). The CDR3 spans 12 residues. The CDR3 region has the DNA TGCAGTGCTCCAATGTCCTCCACTGAAGCTTTCTTT. Its protein is CSAPMSSTEAFF.

This clonotype was recorded once. J is TRBJ1-2 and V is TRBV5-1; TRBD1 agrees at 10 bases. The V gene's germline CDR1 is SGHRS and CDR2 YFSETQ. V shed 3 bases and J 4 bases; nucleotides not matched to a gene: 3. The CDR3 is 14 residues long. CDR3 sequence reads: CASSWGQGSYGYTF. The DNA for the CDR3 is TGCGCCAGCAGCTGGGGACAGGGGTCCTATGGCTACACCTTC.

The chain carries TRBV29-1 and TRBJ2-7, with 9 positions matching TRBD2. The J segment lost 7 bases and the V segment lost 6 bases, leaving 13 bases of the junction unmatched. Germline CDR1 reads SQVTM; CDR2 reads ANQGSEA. The CDR3 loop spans 14 amino acids. The CDR3 DNA is TGCAGCGTGGGGGATAGCGGGAGCTTGCGGGAGCAGTACTTC. Amino acids: CSVGDSGSLREQYF.

This clonotype was seen at least ten times. The chain uses TRBV20-1 and TRBJ2-1; 7 nucleotides align to TRBD2. Germline V lookup: CDR1 DFQATT, CDR2 SNEGSKA (reference sequence). V was clipped by 1 base and J by 8 bases; unmatched bases: 8. The CDR3 loop spans 14 amino acids. The CDR3, as DNA: TGCAGTGCTAGAGGCGGGAGAGGAGGCGATGAGCAGTTCTTC. It specifies CSARGGRGGDEQFF.

This rearrangement joins TRBV12-3 or TRBV12-4 to TRBJ2-1; TRBD2 might be the D (6 bases). The CDR3 contains 15 residues. Trimming removed 7 bases from V and 5 bases from J, with 18 bases in between. The CDR3 DNA follows: TGTGCCAGCACCCTGGGGGGAGGACCCCACAATGAGCAGTTCTTC. This translates into CASTLGGGPHNEQFF.

At least ten counts were recorded for this clonotype. The gene calls are TRBV10-3 and TRBJ2-7; unclear D gene. V dropped 3 bases and J dropped 4 bases, with 4 bases sitting between them. Per germline, CDR1 ENHRY and CDR2 SYGVKD. The length of the CDR3 is 11 residues. The CDR3 loop is CAISDLYEQYF. The CDR3 bases are TGTGCCATCAGTGATTTGTACGAGCAGTACTTC.

There are a few counts of this clonotype. The chain employs TRBV12-3 or TRBV12-4 and TRBJ1-2; TRBD1 agrees at 9 bases. The CDR3 runs to 14 residues. V dropped 0 bases and J dropped 7; count of bases not matched to a gene: 3. CDR3 protein: CASSLAGQGTGYTF. The CDR3 region has the DNA TGTGCCAGCAGTTTAGCAGGACAGGGGACTGGCTACACCTTC.

Points on this clonotype: One end of the junction is discordant with germline, which a read error may explain. The chain links TRBV7-6 to TRBJ1-1; TRBD1 agrees at 7 bases. The length of the CDR3 is 16 residues. Germline loops: CDR1 SGHVS, CDR2 FNYEAQ. The DNA for the CDR3 is TGTGCCGGCAGCGCTGGTTACAGGGGCCCGAACACTGAAGCTTTCTTT. It specifies CAGSAGYRGPNTEAFF.

This sequence joins TRBV18 and TRBJ2-7; TRBD1 matches 9 bases. The CDR3 is 15 residues long. Germline loops: CDR1 KGHSH, CDR2 LQKENI. V trimming: 2 bases; J trimming: 0 bases; junction bases outside the gene matches: 2. CDR3 sequence reads: CASSPGTGTSYEQYF. CDR3 bases: TGTGCCAGCTCACCAGGGACAGGGACCTCCTACGAGCAGTACTTC.

This clonotype was seen at least ten times. V usage is TRBV18 and J usage is TRBJ2-1, with 14 positions matching TRBD2. V gave up 3 bases and J gave up 6 bases; unmatched junction bases: 13. There are 19 residues in the CDR3. CDR1 and CDR2 (germline): KGHSH, LQKENI. In DNA form, the CDR3 reads TGTGCCAGCTCACCCCCGACGACTAGCGGGAGGGCCAATTTCAATGAGCAGTTCTTC. Protein: CASSPPTTSGRANFNEQFF.

This clonotype has more than one count but fewer than ten. This sequence joins TRBV3-1 and TRBJ2-1, with no clear D. In germline, CDR1 is LGHDT, CDR2 YNNKEL (reference sequence). Between the trimmed V and J ends, which lost 3 bases and 5 bases, there was a span of 8 bases. This CDR3 is built from 13 residues. The chain's CDR3 is CASSQAHNNEQFF. CDR3 nucleotide sequence: TGTGCCAGCAGCCAGGCCCATAACAATGAGCAGTTCTTC.

In this sample, this clonotype turned up once. V gene TRBV5-1 combines with J gene TRBJ1-5, with D maybe TRBD1 (5 bases). The length of the CDR3 is 15 residues. The germline V and J ends were trimmed by 0 bases and 1 base, with 8 bases remaining between them. Germline CDR1 SGHRS, CDR2 YFSETQ. CDR3 coding DNA: TGCGCCAGCAGCTTGGAGGGGAAAAGCAATCAGCCCCAGCATTTT. Its translation: CASSLEGKSNQPQHF.

This clonotype has just a few counts. V and J are TRBV14 and TRBJ2-5; 7 nucleotides align to TRBD2. J was trimmed by 7 bases and V by 0 bases; bases with no gene match: 8. Germline CDR1 reads SGHDN; CDR2 reads FVKESK. The CDR3 covers 15 residues. CDR3 nucleotide sequence: TGTGCCAGCAGCCAAGATCCGGGCGGGAGTGGGACCCAGTACTTC. Translation: CASSQDPGGSGTQYF.

The chain uses TRBV20-1 and TRBJ2-2; D perhaps matches TRBD2 (6 bases). Deletions cut 4 bases from V and 5 bases from J, with 20 bases between. CDR1 and CDR2 from the germline V gene are DFQATT and SNEGSKA (reference sequence). The CDR3 spans 16 residues. This CDR3 is CSATPRGPGETGELFF. CDR3 coding DNA: TGCAGTGCTACCCCGCGGGGACCCGGGGAGACCGGGGAGCTGTTTTTT.